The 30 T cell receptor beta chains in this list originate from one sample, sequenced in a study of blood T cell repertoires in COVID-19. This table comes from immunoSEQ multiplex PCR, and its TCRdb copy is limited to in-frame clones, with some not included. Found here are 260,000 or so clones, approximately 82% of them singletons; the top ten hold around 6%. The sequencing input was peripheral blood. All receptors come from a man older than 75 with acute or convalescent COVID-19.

As DNA, the CDR3 is TGTGCCAGTAGGGACAGTTCCGTTCGGCCCCAGCATTTT. Its protein product is CASRDSSVRPQHF. The genes are TRBV19 and TRBJ1-5; D is possibly TRBD1 (6 bases). V was cut by 6 bases and J by 9 bases, with 15 bases left in between. The CDR3 is made up of 13 amino acids. CDR1 and CDR2 from the germline V gene are LNHDA and SQIVND (reference sequence). The full variable domain, rest sourced from reference TRBV19 and TRBJ1-5, is DGGITQSPKYLFRKEGQNVTLSCEQNLNHDAMYWYRQDPGQGLRLIYYSQIVNDFQKGDIAEGYSVSREKKESFPLTVTSAQKNPTAFYLCASRDSSVRPQHFGDGTRLSIL.

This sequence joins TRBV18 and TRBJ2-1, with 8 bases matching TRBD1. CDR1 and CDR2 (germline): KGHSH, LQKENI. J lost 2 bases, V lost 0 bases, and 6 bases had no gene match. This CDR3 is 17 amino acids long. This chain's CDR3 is CASSPPWGQDTYNEQFF. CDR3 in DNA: TGTGCCAGCTCACCACCGTGGGGACAGGACACCTACAATGAGCAGTTCTTC.

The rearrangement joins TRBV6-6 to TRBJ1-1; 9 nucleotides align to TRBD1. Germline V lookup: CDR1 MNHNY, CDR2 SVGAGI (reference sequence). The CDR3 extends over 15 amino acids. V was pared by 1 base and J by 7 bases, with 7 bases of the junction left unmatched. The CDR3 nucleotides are TGTGCCAGCAGTTACTGGGGACAGGGAGGGGGTGAAGCTTTCTTT. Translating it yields CASSYWGQGGGEAFF.

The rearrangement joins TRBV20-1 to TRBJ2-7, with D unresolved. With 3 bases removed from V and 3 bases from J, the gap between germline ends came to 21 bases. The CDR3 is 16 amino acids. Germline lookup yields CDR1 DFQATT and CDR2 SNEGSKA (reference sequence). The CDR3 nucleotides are TGCAGTGCTAGTAATTGGCGCGGAACAACCTACTACGAGCAGTACTTC. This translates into CSASNWRGTTYYEQYF.

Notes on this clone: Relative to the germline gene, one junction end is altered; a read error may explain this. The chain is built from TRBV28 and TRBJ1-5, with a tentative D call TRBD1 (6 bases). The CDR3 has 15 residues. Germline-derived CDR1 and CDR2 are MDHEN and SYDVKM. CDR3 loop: CASSYSTGSVSTSDF. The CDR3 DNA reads TGTGCCAGCAGTTATTCGACAGGAAGTGTATCTACGTCGGATTTT.

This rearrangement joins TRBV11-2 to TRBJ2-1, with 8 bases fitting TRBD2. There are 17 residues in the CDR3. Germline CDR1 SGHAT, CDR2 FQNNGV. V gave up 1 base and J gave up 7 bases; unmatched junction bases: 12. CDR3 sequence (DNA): TGTGCCAGCAGCTTAGCTCGGTTCCGGGAGGGCCGGAATGAGCAGTTCTTC. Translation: CASSLARFREGRNEQFF.

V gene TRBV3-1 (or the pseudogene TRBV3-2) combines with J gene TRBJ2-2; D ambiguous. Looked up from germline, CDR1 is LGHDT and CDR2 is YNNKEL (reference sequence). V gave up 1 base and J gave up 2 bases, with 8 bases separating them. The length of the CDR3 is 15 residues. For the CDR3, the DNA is TGTGCCAGCAGCCAAGGACTCGTCAACACCGGGGAGCTGTTTTTT. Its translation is CASSQGLVNTGELFF.

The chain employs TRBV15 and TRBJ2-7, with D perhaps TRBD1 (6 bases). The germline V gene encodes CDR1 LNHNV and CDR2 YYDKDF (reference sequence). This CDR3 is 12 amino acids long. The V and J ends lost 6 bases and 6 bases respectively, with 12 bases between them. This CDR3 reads CATSTRGGEQYF. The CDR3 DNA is TGTGCCACCAGTACCAGAGGGGGCGAGCAGTACTTC.

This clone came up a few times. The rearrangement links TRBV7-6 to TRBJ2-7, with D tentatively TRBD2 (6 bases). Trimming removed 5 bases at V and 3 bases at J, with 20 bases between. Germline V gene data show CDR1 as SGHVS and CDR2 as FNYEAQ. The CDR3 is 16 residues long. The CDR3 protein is CASSLLGGEAGYEQYF. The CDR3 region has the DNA TGTGCCAGCAGCCTCCTGGGGGGTGAGGCGGGCTACGAGCAGTACTTC.

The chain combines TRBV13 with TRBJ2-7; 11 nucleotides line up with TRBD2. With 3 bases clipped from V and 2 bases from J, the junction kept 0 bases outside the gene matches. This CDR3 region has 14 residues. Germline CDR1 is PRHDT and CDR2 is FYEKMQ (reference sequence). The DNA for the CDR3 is TGTGCCAGCAGCTTTAGCGGGGGGGCCTACGAGCAGTACTTC. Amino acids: CASSFSGGAYEQYF.

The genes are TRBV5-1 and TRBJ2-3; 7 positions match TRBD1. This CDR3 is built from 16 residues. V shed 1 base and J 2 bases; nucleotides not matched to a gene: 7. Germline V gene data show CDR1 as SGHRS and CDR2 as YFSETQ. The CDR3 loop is CASSLLGQVVTDTQYF. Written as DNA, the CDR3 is TGCGCCAGCAGCTTGCTCGGACAGGTTGTCACAGATACGCAGTATTTT.

In DNA form, the CDR3 reads TGCGCCAGCAGCGCTCAACTGGGACAAGACTATGGCTACACCTTC. This translates into CASSAQLGQDYGYTF. The J gene is TRBJ1-2, the V gene TRBV5-1; perhaps TRBD1 as D (6 bases). Germline loops: CDR1 SGHRS, CDR2 YFSETQ. This CDR3 has 15 residues. V was clipped by 4 bases and J by 3 bases, with 16 bases between them.

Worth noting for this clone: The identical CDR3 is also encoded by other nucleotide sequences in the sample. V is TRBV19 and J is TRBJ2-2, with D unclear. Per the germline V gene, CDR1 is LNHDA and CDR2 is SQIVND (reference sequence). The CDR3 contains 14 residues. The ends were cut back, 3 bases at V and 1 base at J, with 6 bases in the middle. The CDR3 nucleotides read TGTGCCAGTAGTATTTCAGGGAACACCGGGGAGCTGTTTTTT. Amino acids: CASSISGNTGELFF.

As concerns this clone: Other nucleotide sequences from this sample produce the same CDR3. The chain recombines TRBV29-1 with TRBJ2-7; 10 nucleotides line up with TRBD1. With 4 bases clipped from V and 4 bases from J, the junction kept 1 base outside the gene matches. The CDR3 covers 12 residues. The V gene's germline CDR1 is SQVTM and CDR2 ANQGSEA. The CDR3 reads CSVGDRGYEQYF. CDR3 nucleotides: TGCAGCGTTGGGGACAGGGGTTACGAGCAGTACTTC.

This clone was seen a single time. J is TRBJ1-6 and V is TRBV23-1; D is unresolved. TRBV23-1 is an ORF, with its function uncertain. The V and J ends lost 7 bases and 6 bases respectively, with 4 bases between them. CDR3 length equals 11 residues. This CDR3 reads CASTFNSPLHF. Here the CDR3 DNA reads TGCGCCAGCACCTTTAATTCACCCCTCCACTTT.

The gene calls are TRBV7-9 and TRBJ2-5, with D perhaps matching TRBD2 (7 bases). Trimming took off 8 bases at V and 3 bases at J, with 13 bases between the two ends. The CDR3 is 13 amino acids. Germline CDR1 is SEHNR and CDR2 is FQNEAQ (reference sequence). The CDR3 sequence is CASHGGTKETQYF. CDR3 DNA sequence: TGTGCCAGCCACGGGGGGACAAAAGAGACCCAGTACTTC.

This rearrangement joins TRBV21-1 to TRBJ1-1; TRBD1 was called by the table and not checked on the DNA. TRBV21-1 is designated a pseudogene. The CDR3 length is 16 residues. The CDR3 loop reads CASSKVGRQGDTEAFF. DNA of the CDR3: TGTGCCAGCAGCAAAGTTGGGCGGCAGGGGGACACTGAAGCTTTCTTT.

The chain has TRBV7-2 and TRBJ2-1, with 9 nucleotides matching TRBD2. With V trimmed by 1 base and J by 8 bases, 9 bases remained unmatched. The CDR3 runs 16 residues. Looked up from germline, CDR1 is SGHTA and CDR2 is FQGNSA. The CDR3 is CASSLVGGRAGDEQFF. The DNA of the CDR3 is TGTGCCAGCAGCTTAGTCGGCGGGAGGGCCGGGGATGAGCAGTTCTTC.

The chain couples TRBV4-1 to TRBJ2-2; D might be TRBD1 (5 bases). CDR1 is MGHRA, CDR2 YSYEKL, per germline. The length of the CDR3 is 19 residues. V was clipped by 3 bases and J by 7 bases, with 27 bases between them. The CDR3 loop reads CASSQPLRNRPVPSGELFF. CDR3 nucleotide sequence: TGCGCCAGCAGCCAGCCCCTGCGAAACAGGCCCGTCCCCAGCGGGGAGCTGTTTTTT.

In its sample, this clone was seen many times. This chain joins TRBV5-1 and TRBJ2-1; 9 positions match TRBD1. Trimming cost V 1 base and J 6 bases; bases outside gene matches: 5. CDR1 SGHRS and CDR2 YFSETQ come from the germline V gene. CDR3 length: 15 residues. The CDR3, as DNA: TGCGCCAGCAGCTTGAGGGACAGGGTCGTCAATGAGCAGTTCTTC. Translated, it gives CASSLRDRVVNEQFF.

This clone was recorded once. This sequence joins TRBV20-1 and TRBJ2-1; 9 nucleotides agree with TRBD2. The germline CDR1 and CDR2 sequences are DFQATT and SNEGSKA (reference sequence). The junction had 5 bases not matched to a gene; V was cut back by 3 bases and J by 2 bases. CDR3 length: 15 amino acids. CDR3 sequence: CSASSGGGAYNEQFF. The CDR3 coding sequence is TGCAGTGCTAGTAGCGGGGGAGGGGCCTACAATGAGCAGTTCTTC.

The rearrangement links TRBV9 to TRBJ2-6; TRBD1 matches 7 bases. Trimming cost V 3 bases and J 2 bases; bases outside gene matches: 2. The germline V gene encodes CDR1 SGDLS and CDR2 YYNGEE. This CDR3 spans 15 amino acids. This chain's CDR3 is CASSATGTGANVLTF. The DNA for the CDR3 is TGTGCCAGCAGCGCGACAGGGACTGGGGCCAACGTCCTGACTTTC.

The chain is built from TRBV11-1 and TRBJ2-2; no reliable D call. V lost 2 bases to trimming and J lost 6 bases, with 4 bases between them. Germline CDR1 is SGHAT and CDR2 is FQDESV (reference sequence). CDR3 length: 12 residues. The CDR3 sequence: CASSLSPGELFF. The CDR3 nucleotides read TGTGCCAGCAGCTTATCTCCCGGGGAGCTGTTTTTT.

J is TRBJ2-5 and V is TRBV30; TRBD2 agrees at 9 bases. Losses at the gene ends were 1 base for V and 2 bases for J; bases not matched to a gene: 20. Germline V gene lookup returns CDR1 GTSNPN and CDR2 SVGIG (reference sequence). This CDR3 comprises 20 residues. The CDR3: CAWSGQGVRISGGRQETQYF. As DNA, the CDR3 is TGTGCCTGGAGTGGGCAGGGGGTGAGAATTAGCGGGGGCCGACAAGAGACCCAGTACTTC.

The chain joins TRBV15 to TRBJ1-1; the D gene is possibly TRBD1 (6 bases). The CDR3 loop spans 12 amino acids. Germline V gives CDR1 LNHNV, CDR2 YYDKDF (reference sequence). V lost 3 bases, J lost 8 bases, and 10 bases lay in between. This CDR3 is CATSRLDREAFF. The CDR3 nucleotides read TGTGCCACCAGCAGGTTAGACAGGGAAGCTTTCTTT.

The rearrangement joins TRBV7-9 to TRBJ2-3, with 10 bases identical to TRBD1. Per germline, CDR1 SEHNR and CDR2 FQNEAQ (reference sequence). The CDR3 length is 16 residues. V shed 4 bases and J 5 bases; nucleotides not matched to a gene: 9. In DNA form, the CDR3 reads TGTGCCAGCAGCTCGATAGACAGGGGGCTCAAAGATACGCAGTATTTT. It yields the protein CASSSIDRGLKDTQYF. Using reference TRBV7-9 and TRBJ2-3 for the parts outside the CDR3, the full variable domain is DTGVSQNPRHKITKRGQNVTFRCDPISEHNRLYWYRQTLGQGPEFLTYFQNEAQLEKSRLLSDRFSAERPKGSFSTLEIQRTEQGDSAMYLCASSSIDRGLKDTQYFGPGTRLTVL.

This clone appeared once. This chain's CDR3 is CSVEAGSDTQYF. The CDR3 region has the DNA TGCAGCGTTGAAGCTGGCAGTGATACGCAGTATTTT. The chain recombines TRBV29-1 with TRBJ2-3; D is ambiguous. Germline V gene lookup returns CDR1 SQVTM and CDR2 ANQGSEA. V lost 1 base to trimming and J lost 6 bases, with 8 bases between them. This CDR3 is built from 12 residues.

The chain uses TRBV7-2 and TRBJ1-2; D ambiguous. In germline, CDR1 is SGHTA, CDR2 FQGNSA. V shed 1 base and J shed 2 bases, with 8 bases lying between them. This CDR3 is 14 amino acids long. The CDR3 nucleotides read TGTGCCAGCAGCTTAGTCCAGACAAACTATGGCTACACCTTC. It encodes CASSLVQTNYGYTF.

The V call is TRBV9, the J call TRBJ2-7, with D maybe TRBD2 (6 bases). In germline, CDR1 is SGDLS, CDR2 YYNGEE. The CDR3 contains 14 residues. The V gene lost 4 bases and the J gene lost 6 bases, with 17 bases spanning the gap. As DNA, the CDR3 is TGTGCCAGCAGCCCCGATCATACTAGCCGCGAGCAGTACTTC. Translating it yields CASSPDHTSREQYF.

CDR3: CSVFEGLTGGEAFF. The CDR3 region has the DNA TGCAGCGTTTTCGAGGGCCTAACAGGGGGAGAAGCTTTCTTT. The genes are TRBV29-1 and TRBJ1-1; 8 bases line up with TRBD1. CDR3 length equals 14 residues. V shed 5 bases and J 8 bases; nucleotides not matched to a gene: 13. Germline CDR1 SQVTM, CDR2 ANQGSEA.